The rows below give T cell receptor beta chains drawn from one sample of a study of CD8 T cells in Susac syndrome. TCRdb redid the calling of the immunoSEQ multiplex PCR reads with MiXCR, one entry per CDR3 protein. Of approximately 120,000 distinct CDR3 sequences listed, roughly 96% are singletons. The sequenced sample was CD4+ T cells from PBMCs. The receptor source for this set is a human donor in good health. The conserved cysteine and the conserved F or W are not part of the CDR3 here. The order of the fields is CDR3 length, V gene, clone size, CDR3 protein. Some rows mark clone size as missing; the rest say once, few, many or name a class of expanded clone.

CDR3 length: 13
V gene: TRBV7-9
clone size: .
CDR3 protein: ASSFGGIYSYEQY

CDR3 length: 15
V gene: TRBV7-8
clone size: .
CDR3 protein: ASSPPRGSGSIDEQY

CDR3 length: 14
V gene: TRBV5-6
clone size: .
CDR3 protein: ASSLAERRRNTEAF

CDR3 length: 12
V gene: TRBV12-3/TRBV12-4
clone size: once
CDR3 protein: ASSLTVAKNIQY

CDR3 length: 13
V gene: TRBV3-1
clone size: .
CDR3 protein: ASSQKDRGTYEQY

CDR3 length: 12
V gene: TRBV12-3/TRBV12-4
clone size: .
CDR3 protein: ASSLGASENEQF

CDR3 length: 13
V gene: TRBV3-1
clone size: .
CDR3 protein: ASCSGFLEQETQY

CDR3 length: 12
V gene: TRBV28
clone size: .
CDR3 protein: ASSPLGSGQPQH

CDR3 length: 15
V gene: TRBV5-1
clone size: .
CDR3 protein: ASSRTSTGVGSYEQY

CDR3 length: 11
V gene: TRBV15
clone size: .
CDR3 protein: ATSRTGTGGAF

CDR3 length: 10
V gene: TRBV7-2
clone size: .
CDR3 protein: ASSPYTGELF

CDR3 length: 13
V gene: TRBV5-1
clone size: .
CDR3 protein: ASSLVAGIYNEQF

CDR3 length: 14
V gene: TRBV7-9
clone size: .
CDR3 protein: ASSLTSGGITDTQY

CDR3 length: 10
V gene: TRBV9
clone size: .
CDR3 protein: ASAGSGDEQY

CDR3 length: 9
V gene: TRBV18
clone size: .
CDR3 protein: ASSPSDGYT